This T cell receptor (beta chain) was captured in a study of blood T cells in healthy people across ages. This clonotype was seen more than once but under ten times. The CDR3 has 13 amino acids. Trimming removed 7 bases at V and 11 bases at J, with 21 bases between. Germline CDR1 SQVTM, CDR2 ANQGSEA. With a J-beta primer mix and a sample-barcoded 5' primer, a second PCR ran roughly 6 to 11 cycles. From the 5' RACE reads, TCRdb called clonotypes with MiXCR, one entry per CDR3 protein. The table lists nearly 800,000 distinct CDR3 sequences, more than 50% of them singletons, with under 30% in the top ten.

The chain carries TRBV29-1 and TRBJ2-1; D might be TRBD1 or TRBD2, each matching 5 bases. This TCR was sampled from a man in his forties or fifties in good health. Specimen: blood. The chain's CDR3 is CSAGETGTAKQFF. The DNA of the CDR3 is TGCAGCGCTGGGGAAACCGGGACGGCGAAGCAGTTCTTC.